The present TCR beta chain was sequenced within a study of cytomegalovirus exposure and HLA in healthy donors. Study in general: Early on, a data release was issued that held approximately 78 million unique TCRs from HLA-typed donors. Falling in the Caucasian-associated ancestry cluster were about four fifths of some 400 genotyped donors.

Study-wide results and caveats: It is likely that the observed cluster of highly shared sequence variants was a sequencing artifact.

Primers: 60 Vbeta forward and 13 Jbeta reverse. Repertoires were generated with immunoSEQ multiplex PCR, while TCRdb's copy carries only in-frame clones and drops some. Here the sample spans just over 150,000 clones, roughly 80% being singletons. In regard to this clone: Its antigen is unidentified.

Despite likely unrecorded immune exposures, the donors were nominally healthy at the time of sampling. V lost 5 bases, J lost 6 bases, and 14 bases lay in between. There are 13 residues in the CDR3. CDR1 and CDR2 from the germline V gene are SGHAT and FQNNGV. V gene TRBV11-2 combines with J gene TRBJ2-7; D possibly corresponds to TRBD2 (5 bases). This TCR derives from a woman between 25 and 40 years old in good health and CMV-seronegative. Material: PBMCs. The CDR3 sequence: CASSIGVEGEQYF. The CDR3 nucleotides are TGTGCCAGCAGCATCGGGGTTGAAGGCGAGCAGTACTTC.